These 13 T cell receptor beta chains were all obtained from the same sample, sequenced in a study of technical replicates of blood from several donors. Produced via immunoSEQ multiplex PCR; TCRdb's table is partial and in-frame only. The sample has roughly 85,000 clones; 94% are singletons. The sample consisted of T cells isolated from PBMCs. Receptors originate from a human donor in good health.

This chain connects TRBV2 to TRBJ1-5; D is unresolved. The CDR3 is made up of 15 amino acids. V lost 4 bases, J lost 7 bases, and 17 bases lay in between. Germline-derived CDR1 and CDR2 are SNHLY and FYNNEI. The CDR3 region is CASSVFSGAAQPQHF. CDR3 nucleotide sequence: TGTGCCAGCAGTGTCTTTTCGGGAGCGGCCCAGCCCCAGCATTTT. The full variable domain, rest sourced from reference TRBV2 and TRBJ1-5, is EPEVTQTPSHQVTQMGQEVILRCVPISNHLYFYWYRQILGQKVEFLVSFYNNEISEKSEIFDDQFSVERPDGSNFTLKIRSTKLEDSAMYFCASSVFSGAAQPQHFGDGTRLSIL.

V is TRBV7-3 and J is TRBJ2-3; D gene unclear. The V and J ends lost 4 bases and 5 bases respectively, with 7 bases between them. The CDR3 covers 12 residues. CDR1 and CDR2 from the germline V gene are SGHTA and FQGTGA. The CDR3 DNA sequence: TGTGCCAGCAGCTCCAGAGGAGATACGCAGTATTTT. This gives the protein CASSSRGDTQYF. The whole variable domain, remainder taken from reference TRBV7-3 and TRBJ2-3, is GAGVSQTPSNKVTEKGKYVELRCDPISGHTALYWYRQSLGQGPEFLIYFQGTGAADDSGLPNDRFFAVRPEGSVSTLKIQRTERGDSAVYLCASSSRGDTQYFGPGTRLTVL.

In this sample, this clone turned up a few times. The chain employs TRBV2 and TRBJ1-2; D not certain. The germline V and J ends were trimmed by 8 bases and 4 bases, with 17 bases remaining between them. The CDR3 is 14 residues long. CDR1 is SNHLY, CDR2 FYNNEI, per germline. The CDR3 bases are TGTGCCAGCGGCAATGGAGTGCACGGCTATGGCTACACCTTC. Residues: CASGNGVHGYGYTF.

The rearrangement uses TRBV6-5 and TRBJ2-7; possibly TRBD1 for D (5 bases). Trimming pared 8 bases from V and 1 base from J, leaving 15 bases between. The CDR3 covers 14 residues. Germline V gene lookup returns CDR1 MNHEY and CDR2 SVGAGI. CDR3 loop: CASGELGVSYEQYF. For the CDR3, the DNA is TGTGCCAGCGGAGAGCTAGGGGTGTCCTACGAGCAGTACTTC.

This chain joins TRBV4-1 and TRBJ2-5, with 9 bases fitting TRBD2. V was pared by 0 bases and J by 5 bases, with 7 bases of the junction left unmatched. CDR1 MGHRA and CDR2 YSYEKL come from the germline V gene. The CDR3 contains 16 residues. The CDR3 nucleotides read TGCGCCAGCAGCCAAGATCTCTCGGCGGGGGGGGAGACCCAGTACTTC. This translates into CASSQDLSAGGETQYF.

The chain couples TRBV13 to TRBJ2-7, with D unclear. The V end lost 6 bases, the J end lost 0 bases, and 9 bases lay between the germline ends. The CDR3 spans 13 residues. Germline V CDR1 and CDR2: PRHDT, FYEKMQ (reference sequence). The CDR3 bases are TGTGCCAGCAGTTATAGAGGCTCCTACGAGCAGTACTTC. Translation: CASSYRGSYEQYF.

J is TRBJ2-5 and V is TRBV19; D remains unclear. This CDR3 has 12 amino acids. Looked up from germline, CDR1 is LNHDA and CDR2 is SQIVND (reference sequence). The ends were cut back, 4 bases at V and 1 base at J, with 4 bases in the middle. The CDR3 DNA reads as TGTGCCAGTAGTAGGGCCCAAGAGACCCAGTACTTC. It encodes CASSRAQETQYF.

This clone is a singleton in its sample. This chain uses TRBV27 with TRBJ2-7, with a possible D match to TRBD1 (5 bases). CDR3 size: 12 residues. The germline V gene encodes CDR1 MNHEY and CDR2 SMNVEV (reference sequence). Trimming stripped 2 bases from V and 5 bases from J, with 7 bases between. The CDR3 protein is CASSLQGNEQYF. Here the CDR3 DNA reads TGTGCCAGCAGTTTACAGGGTAACGAGCAGTACTTC.

The rearrangement joins TRBV10-1 to TRBJ2-1, with 8 bases fitting TRBD2. The junction had 8 bases not matched to a gene; V was cut back by 2 bases and J by 8 bases. This CDR3 region has 15 residues. CDR1 and CDR2 from the germline V gene are WNHNN and SYGVQD (reference sequence). Here the CDR3 reads CASSEGTRFIDEQFF. The CDR3 region has the DNA TGCGCCAGCAGTGAGGGGACTAGATTTATCGATGAGCAGTTCTTC.

The V call is TRBV29-1, the J call TRBJ2-2; 8 bases line up with TRBD1. Germline V lookup: CDR1 SQVTM, CDR2 ANQGSEA. This CDR3 comprises 15 residues. J was trimmed by 6 bases and V by 0 bases; bases with no gene match: 6. CDR3: CSVEDRRGRSGELFF. For the CDR3, the DNA is TGCAGCGTTGAAGATCGCAGGGGGCGGTCCGGGGAGCTGTTTTTT.

The chain employs TRBV7-6 and TRBJ2-1; D is possibly TRBD2 (5 bases). The CDR3 is 15 residues long. CDR1 and CDR2 from the germline V gene are SGHVS and FNYEAQ. The V end lost 1 base, the J end lost 1 base, and 8 bases lay between the germline ends. CDR3 nucleotide sequence: TGTGCCAGCAGCTTAGGGCGGGTTTCCTACAATGAGCAGTTCTTC. Translated: CASSLGRVSYNEQFF. The entire variable domain, with the rest obtained from reference TRBV7-6 and TRBJ2-1, is as follows: GAGVSQSPRYKVTKRGQDVALRCDPISGHVSLYWYRQALGQGPEFLTYFNYEAQQDKSGLPNDRFSAERPEGSISTLTIQRTEQRDSAMYRCASSLGRVSYNEQFFGPGTRLTVL.

The J gene is TRBJ1-2, the V gene TRBV28; D is undetermined. CDR3 length: 14 residues. Trimming removed 4 bases from V and 5 bases from J, with 14 bases in between. Per the germline V gene, CDR1 is MDHEN and CDR2 is SYDVKM. In DNA, the CDR3 is TGTGCCAGCAGTTCCGCACTACGAGGGTATGGCTACACCTTC. This codes for CASSSALRGYGYTF.

The rearrangement joins TRBV4-1 to TRBJ2-5; 8 nucleotides agree with TRBD1. Germline lookup yields CDR1 MGHRA and CDR2 YSYEKL. The CDR3 has 15 residues. The V segment lost 0 bases and the J segment 3 bases; nucleotides outside the gene matches: 3. The chain's CDR3 is CASSQDPTGEETQYF. In DNA form, the CDR3 reads TGCGCCAGCAGCCAAGATCCGACAGGGGAAGAGACCCAGTACTTC.